This T cell receptor (beta chain) appears in the sequencing data of a study of blood T cell repertoires in COVID-19. Study overall: Samples taken during acute and convalescent COVID-19 were collected in the United States, Italy and Spain. T cells, B-cell-depleted T cells, or PBMCs supplied cDNA or gDNA.

V lost 0 bases, J lost 2 bases, and 4 bases stayed unmatched. The length of the CDR3 is 16 residues. Germline CDR1 and CDR2: LGHDT and YNNKEL (reference sequence). The age range of participants was about 18 to 95 years, with residence in about 25 US areas. As handled by the study authors: From reference gene primer amplification, estimates of nucleated cell counts were derived. Sequencing used immunoSEQ multiplex PCR; TCRdb keeps in-frame clones, though not all of them. V and J calls and clone size follow that table, whereas D and trimming were derived from the DNA. Among around 180,000 clones, 76% were seen once, and the ten largest hold around 16%.

This TCR was sampled from a woman aged 45-60 years with acute COVID-19. This chain connects TRBV3-1 (or the pseudogene TRBV3-2) to TRBJ2-1; 7 bases agree with TRBD2. Sequenced input: PBMCs or T cells enriched from blood (not recorded which). CDR3 nucleotides: TGTGCCAGCAGCCAAGAACCTGGGGGGGCCTACAATGAGCAGTTCTTC. Translating gives CASSQEPGGAYNEQFF.